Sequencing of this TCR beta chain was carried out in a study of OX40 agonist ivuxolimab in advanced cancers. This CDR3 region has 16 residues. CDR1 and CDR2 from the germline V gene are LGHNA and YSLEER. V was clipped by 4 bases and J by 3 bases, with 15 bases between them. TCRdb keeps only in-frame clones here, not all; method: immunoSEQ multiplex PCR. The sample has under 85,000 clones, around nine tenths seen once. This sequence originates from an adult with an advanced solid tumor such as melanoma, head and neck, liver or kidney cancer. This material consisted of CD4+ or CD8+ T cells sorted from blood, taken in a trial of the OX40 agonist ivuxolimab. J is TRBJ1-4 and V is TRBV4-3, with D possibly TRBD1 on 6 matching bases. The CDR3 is CASSPYYREANEKLFF. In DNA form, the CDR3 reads TGCGCCAGCAGCCCTTATTACAGGGAAGCTAATGAAAAACTGTTTTTT.